Below are 13 T cell receptor beta chains sequenced from a single sample in a study of low-dose radiotherapy and immunotherapy resistance in tumors. With TRAV- and TRBV-specific primers, first-strand cDNA was made, covering the alpha and beta chains. TCR amplification ran approximately 22 PCR cycles using constant-region and V-primer adapter primers. MiXCR was run by TCRdb on the reads, yielding one entry per CDR3 protein. The data show about 39,000 distinct CDR3 sequences, roughly 30% seen once. Time point given: before trial treatment. This sample comprised PBMCs, obtained before treatment. Receptors originate from a male donor with gallbladder cancer.

To note about this clonotype: Here the CDR3 omits its conserved ending phenylalanine or tryptophan, so a read error is the likely source. The DNA is left out, because the CDR3 cannot be placed on it with certainty; the CDR3 is given as TCRdb lists it. The gene calls are TRBV20-1 and TRBJ1-6. Germline lookup yields CDR1 DFQATT and CDR2 SNEGSKA (reference sequence). The CDR3 contains 9 residues when both ends are counted. The CDR3 is CSARFHLGN.

This clonotype was counted only a few times. This chain links TRBV20-1 with TRBJ2-7, with a possible D match to TRBD1 (6 bases). The CDR3 is made up of 13 amino acids. The V end was cut by 0 bases, the J end by 6 bases, with 12 bases between. The germline CDR1 and CDR2 sequences are DFQATT and SNEGSKA (reference sequence). The CDR3 nucleotides are TGCAGTGCTAGAGATTCACAGGGCCGCGAGCAGTACTTC. Translation gives CSARDSQGREQYF.

This clonotype was seen many times. The V gene is TRBV27, the J gene TRBJ1-6; D is ambiguous. Looked up from germline, CDR1 is MNHEY and CDR2 is SMNVEV (reference sequence). V gave up 5 bases and J gave up 8 bases, with 10 bases separating them. This CDR3 spans 13 amino acids. The CDR3 sequence is CASSNRVYSPLHF. Here the CDR3 DNA reads TGTGCCAGCAGTAACCGGGTATATTCACCCCTCCACTTT.

The gene calls are TRBV3-1 and TRBJ2-7; D remains unclear. CDR3 length: 10 amino acids. Between the trimmed V and J ends, which lost 4 bases and 10 bases, there was a span of 8 bases. Germline V gene lookup returns CDR1 LGHDT and CDR2 YNNKEL (reference sequence). CDR3 amino acids: CASSPPGQYF. The CDR3 region has the DNA TGTGCCAGCAGCCCTCCGGGTCAGTACTTC.

This clonotype was observed many times. The CDR3 region has the DNA TGTGCCAGCAGCTCCTCCAGGGAGCGGGGTCTATACGAGCAGTACTTC. Translation gives CASSSSRERGLYEQYF. V is TRBV7-9 and J is TRBJ2-7; TRBD2 matches at 7 bases. Trimming took 4 bases from V and 4 from J; bases not matched to a gene: 13. CDR1 is SEHNR and CDR2 is FQNEAQ in the germline V gene (reference sequence). The CDR3 spans 16 residues. The full variable domain, its missing parts supplied by reference TRBV7-9 and TRBJ2-7, is DTGVSQNPRHKITKRGQNVTFRCDPISEHNRLYWYRQTLGQGPEFLTYFQNEAQLEKSRLLSDRFSAERPKGSFSTLEIQRTEQGDSAMYLCASSSSRERGLYEQYFGPGTRLTVT.

This clonotype was counted once. This probably arose from a read error, given a far larger clone one base away. J is TRBJ2-1 and V is TRBV29-1; 10 nucleotides line up with TRBD1. CDR3 length equals 17 residues. The germline CDR1 and CDR2 sequences are SQVTM and ANQGSEA. J gave up 13 bases and V 1 base, and 19 bases lay outside the gene matches. CDR3 amino acids: CSVEGVRDRGYQETQFF. In DNA, the CDR3 is TGCAGCGTTGAAGGAGTGAGGGACAGGGGATACCAAGAGACCCAGTTCTTC.

In its sample, this clonotype ranks as medium-sized. The chain couples TRBV7-9 to TRBJ2-7; D ambiguous. This CDR3 has 13 residues. With 5 bases removed from V and 5 bases from J, the gap between germline ends came to 13 bases. Germline loops: CDR1 SEHNR, CDR2 FQNEAQ (reference sequence). In DNA, the CDR3 is TGTGCCAGCAGCCCTAGTACCGTCCACGAGCAGTACTTC. Its translation is CASSPSTVHEQYF.

CDR3 sequence: CASSLAAGTAFF. CDR3 coding DNA: TGTGCCAGCAGTTTAGCTGCAGGTACGGCTTTCTTT. The chain recombines TRBV12-3 or TRBV12-4 with TRBJ1-1, with unresolved D. Trimming took 0 bases from V and 11 from J, leaving 10 bases between them. The CDR3 runs to 12 residues.

Note on this clonotype: A far larger clone is a single base away, which makes a read error likely. This chain uses TRBV2 with TRBJ2-1, with TRBD1 identical over 8 bases. With 4 bases clipped from V and 10 bases from J, the junction kept 9 bases outside the gene matches. The CDR3 consists of 14 residues. Germline-derived CDR1 and CDR2 are SNHLY and FYNNEI. DNA of the CDR3: TGTGCCAGCAGTGCACGGCAGGGGGCTTACGAGCAGTTCTTC. Its translation is CASSARQGAYEQFF.

This clonotype was recorded at least ten times. The chain joins TRBV7-9 to TRBJ1-4; 9 bases map to TRBD1. This CDR3 contains 14 residues. V was pared by 3 bases and J by 6 bases, with 2 bases of the junction left unmatched. Germline V lookup: CDR1 SEHNR, CDR2 FQNEAQ (reference sequence). CDR3 amino acids: CASSLGTGYEKLFF. DNA of the CDR3: TGTGCCAGCAGCTTGGGGACAGGGTATGAAAAACTGTTTTTT.

This clonotype was recorded many times. This rearrangement joins TRBV4-1 to TRBJ2-1; 10 nucleotides match TRBD2. CDR1 MGHRA and CDR2 YSYEKL come from the germline V gene. V lost 0 bases and J lost 12; bases outside the gene matches: 11. There are 16 residues in the CDR3. The CDR3 loop is CASSQDKTSGLSGQFF. The CDR3 DNA follows: TGCGCCAGCAGCCAAGATAAGACTAGCGGGTTAAGCGGGCAGTTCTTC.

V is TRBV27 and J is TRBJ2-1; 10 bases map to TRBD2. Germline assignment: CDR1 MNHEY and CDR2 SMNVEV (reference sequence). V gave up 4 bases and J gave up 5 bases; unmatched junction bases: 2. CDR3 length: 14 amino acids. The CDR3 sequence is CASSYSGGNNEQFF. CDR3 coding DNA: TGTGCCAGCAGTTATAGCGGGGGGAACAATGAGCAGTTCTTC.

This clonotype was counted between two and nine times. The J gene is TRBJ2-7, the V gene TRBV20-1; D assignment may be TRBD1 or TRBD2 (5 bases each). Trimming cost V 2 bases and J 6 bases, with 14 bases left between them. CDR1 and CDR2 (germline): DFQATT, SNEGSKA (reference sequence). The CDR3 sequence is 13 residues long. CDR3 coding DNA: TGCAGTGCTAGATCCGGGACGGTGTTCGAGCAGTACTTC. Translation gives CSARSGTVFEQYF.